This passage covers 15 T cell receptor beta chains from one sample sequenced in a study of cytomegalovirus exposure and HLA in healthy donors. PCR involved 60 Vbeta and 13 Jbeta primers. Only in-frame clones appear in the TCRdb table, and some are missing; sequencing was by immunoSEQ multiplex PCR. The sample has about 100,000 clones, approximately 70% seen once. The sequenced material came from PBMCs. These receptors were collected from a man aged 35-49 years in good health and CMV-seropositive.

This chain connects TRBV10-1 to TRBJ2-1; no definite D call. The ends were cut back, 0 bases at V and 10 bases at J, with 10 bases in the middle. The CDR3 contains 13 residues. The germline gives CDR1 WNHNN, CDR2 SYGVQD (reference sequence). CDR3 in DNA: TGCGCCAGCAGTGAGTCGTCGGTTTCCGAGCAGTTCTTC. Its translation is CASSESSVSEQFF.

The genes are TRBV4-3 and TRBJ2-5, with 12 nucleotides matching TRBD2. V gave up 4 bases and J gave up 4 bases; unmatched junction bases: 7. CDR1 and CDR2 from the germline V gene are LGHNA and YSLEER. This CDR3 comprises 16 residues. The CDR3 DNA is TGCGCCAGCAGCCTAGCAGGACTAGCGGGAAGAGAGACCCAGTACTTC. Its protein is CASSLAGLAGRETQYF.

The chain carries TRBV7-2 and TRBJ2-3; 9 positions agree with TRBD2. The CDR3 runs to 16 residues. V shed 5 bases, J shed 2 bases, and the junction held 8 bases outside the gene matches. Germline V gives CDR1 SGHTA, CDR2 FQGNSA. In nucleotides, the CDR3 is TGTGCCAGCAGCGTCAAAGCGGGAGGAATCACAGATACGCAGTATTTT. Protein: CASSVKAGGITDTQYF. The complete variable domain, with remaining parts taken from reference TRBV7-2 and TRBJ2-3, reads GAGVSQSPSNKVTEKGKDVELRCDPISGHTALYWYRQSLGQGLEFLIYFQGNSAPDKSGLPSDRFSAERTGGSVSTLTIQRTQQEDSAVYLCASSVKAGGITDTQYFGPGTRLTVL.

In its sample, this clone was seen a few times. The chain joins TRBV9 to TRBJ2-5; no clear D gene. CDR3 length: 13 amino acids. V was shortened by 0 bases and J by 4 bases, with 7 bases between the two germline ends. Germline V CDR1 and CDR2: SGDLS, YYNGEE. As DNA, the CDR3 is TGTGCCAGCAGCGTAGACCCGAGAGAGACCCAGTACTTC. Translating it yields CASSVDPRETQYF.

J is TRBJ2-1 and V is TRBV6-5; 9 nucleotides line up with TRBD2. The CDR3 totals 15 residues. Looked up from germline, CDR1 is MNHEY and CDR2 is SVGAGI. V was clipped by 2 bases and J by 8 bases; unmatched bases: 7. The chain's CDR3 is CASSYGSGLAYEQFF. In DNA, the CDR3 is TGTGCCAGCAGTTACGGCTCGGGACTAGCTTATGAGCAGTTCTTC.

The chain links TRBV10-3 to TRBJ2-7, with 7 bases matching TRBD1. The CDR3 length is 12 residues. V gave up 2 bases and J gave up 7 bases; unmatched junction bases: 2. Germline V gives CDR1 ENHRY, CDR2 SYGVKD. CDR3 DNA sequence: TGTGCCATCAGTGAGGCAGGGGGTGAGCAGTACTTC. Its protein is CAISEAGGEQYF.

The chain is built from TRBV4-1 and TRBJ2-2; tentatively, D is TRBD1 (8 bases). The CDR3 has 17 amino acids. Per germline, CDR1 MGHRA and CDR2 YSYEKL. The V gene lost 4 bases and the J gene lost 2 bases, with 17 bases spanning the gap. As DNA, the CDR3 is TGCGCCAGCAGCCTATGGGGGGGACAGGTCAACACCGGGGAGCTGTTTTTT. It encodes CASSLWGGQVNTGELFF.

The genes are TRBV27 and TRBJ2-7, with TRBD2 matching 7 bases. V lost 5 bases to trimming and J lost 2 bases; unmatched junction nucleotides: 12. Germline V gives CDR1 MNHEY, CDR2 SMNVEV (reference sequence). CDR3 size: 16 residues. The CDR3 nucleotides are TGTGCCAGCAGTAAAGAGACCGGGACTAAAGCCTACGAGCAGTACTTC. Amino acid sequence: CASSKETGTKAYEQYF.

Note on this clone: Germline is not matched at one junction end, which may reflect a read error. The J gene is TRBJ2-2, the V gene TRBV7-7, with D uncertain. The germline gives CDR1 SSHAT, CDR2 FNYEAQ (reference sequence). The CDR3 sequence is 14 residues long. CDR3 in amino acids: CASSLTTSTGELFF. In DNA, the CDR3 is TGTGCTAGCAGCTTAACTACATCCACCGGGGAGCTGTTTTTT.

V gene TRBV6-5 combines with J gene TRBJ2-1, with 15 bases identical to TRBD2. The CDR3 has 16 residues. V lost 4 bases, J lost 4 bases, and 2 bases stayed unmatched. Germline CDR1 MNHEY, CDR2 SVGAGI. Written as DNA, the CDR3 is TGTGCCAGCAGTTCGGGACTAGCGGGAGGTTACAATGAGCAGTTCTTC. It is translated as CASSSGLAGGYNEQFF.

V and J are TRBV2 and TRBJ1-1, with 8 bases aligning to TRBD1. This CDR3 region has 15 residues. Germline V gene sequence: CDR1 SNHLY, CDR2 FYNNEI. With 3 bases clipped from V and 4 bases from J, the junction kept 7 bases outside the gene matches. As DNA, the CDR3 is TGTGCCAGCAGTGACCTGCGAGACAGGGGCACTGAAGCTTTCTTT. It yields the protein CASSDLRDRGTEAFF. The entire variable domain, with the rest obtained from reference TRBV2 and TRBJ1-1, is as follows: EPEVTQTPSHQVTQMGQEVILRCVPISNHLYFYWYRQILGQKVEFLVSFYNNEISEKSEIFDDQFSVERPDGSNFTLKIRSTKLEDSAMYFCASSDLRDRGTEAFFGQGTRLTVV.

This clone was picked up one time. V and J are TRBV28 and TRBJ1-4; 7 bases line up with TRBD1. Trimming at V came to 7 bases and at J to 8 bases, leaving 13 bases not matched to a gene. CDR1 is MDHEN and CDR2 is SYDVKM in the germline V gene. This CDR3 has 15 residues. CDR3 DNA: TGTGCCAGCAACGGCAGGGGGTCGCTTAACGAAAAACTGTTTTTT. It encodes CASNGRGSLNEKLFF.

This chain connects TRBV15 to TRBJ2-5, with D possibly matching TRBD1 (5 bases). From germline, CDR1 is LNHNV and CDR2 YYDKDF (reference sequence). The V and J ends lost 0 bases and 1 base respectively, with 12 bases between them. The CDR3 runs 16 residues. In DNA form, the CDR3 reads TGTGCCACCAGCAGAGATTACAGGTCAACCCAAGAGACCCAGTACTTC. Encoded protein: CATSRDYRSTQETQYF.

V gene TRBV11-2 combines with J gene TRBJ1-2; the D is unclear. Trimming left V 5 bases short and J 6 bases short, with 16 bases between. The CDR3 contains 14 residues. Per the germline V gene, CDR1 is SGHAT and CDR2 is FQNNGV. CDR3 sequence: CASSGRAGTNGYTF. In DNA form, the CDR3 reads TGTGCCAGCAGCGGGAGGGCGGGTACGAATGGCTACACCTTC.

The V and J genes are TRBV7-2 and TRBJ1-2; perhaps TRBD1 as D (5 bases). Germline V gives CDR1 SGHTA, CDR2 FQGNSA. Trimming took 1 base from V and 9 from J, leaving 6 bases between them. This CDR3 is 11 amino acids long. In DNA form, the CDR3 reads TGTGCCAGCAGCTTAGGGGGCCGCTACACCTTC. This encodes CASSLGGRYTF. Full variable domain (missing parts from reference TRBV7-2 and TRBJ1-2): GAGVSQSPSNKVTEKGKDVELRCDPISGHTALYWYRQSLGQGLEFLIYFQGNSAPDKSGLPSDRFSAERTGGSVSTLTIQRTQQEDSAVYLCASSLGGRYTFGSGTRLTVV.